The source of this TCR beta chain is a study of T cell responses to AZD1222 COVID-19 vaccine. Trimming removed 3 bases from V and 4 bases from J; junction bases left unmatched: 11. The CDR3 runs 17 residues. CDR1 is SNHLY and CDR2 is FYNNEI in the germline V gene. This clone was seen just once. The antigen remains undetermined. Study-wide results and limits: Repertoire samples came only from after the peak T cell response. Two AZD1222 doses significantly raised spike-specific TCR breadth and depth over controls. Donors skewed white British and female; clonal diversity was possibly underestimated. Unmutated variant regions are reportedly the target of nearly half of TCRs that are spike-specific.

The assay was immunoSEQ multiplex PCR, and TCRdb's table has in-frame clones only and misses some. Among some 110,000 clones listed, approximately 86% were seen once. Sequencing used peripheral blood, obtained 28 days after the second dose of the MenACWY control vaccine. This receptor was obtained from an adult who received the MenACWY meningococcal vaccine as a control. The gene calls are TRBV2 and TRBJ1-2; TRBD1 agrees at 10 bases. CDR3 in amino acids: CASSEGQGFPRGYGYTF. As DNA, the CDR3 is TGTGCCAGCAGTGAGGGACAGGGGTTCCCTCGTGGCTATGGCTACACCTTC.